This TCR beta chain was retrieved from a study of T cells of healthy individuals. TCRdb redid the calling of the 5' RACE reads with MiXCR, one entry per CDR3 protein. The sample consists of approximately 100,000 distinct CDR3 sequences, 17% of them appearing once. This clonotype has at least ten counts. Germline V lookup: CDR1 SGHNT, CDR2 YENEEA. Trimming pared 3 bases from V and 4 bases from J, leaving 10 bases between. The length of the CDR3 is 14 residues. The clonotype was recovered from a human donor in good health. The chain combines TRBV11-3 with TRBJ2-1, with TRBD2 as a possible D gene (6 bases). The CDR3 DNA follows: TGTGCCAGCAGCTTTGGGGACTTTTACAATGAGCAGTTCTTC. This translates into CASSFGDFYNEQFF.